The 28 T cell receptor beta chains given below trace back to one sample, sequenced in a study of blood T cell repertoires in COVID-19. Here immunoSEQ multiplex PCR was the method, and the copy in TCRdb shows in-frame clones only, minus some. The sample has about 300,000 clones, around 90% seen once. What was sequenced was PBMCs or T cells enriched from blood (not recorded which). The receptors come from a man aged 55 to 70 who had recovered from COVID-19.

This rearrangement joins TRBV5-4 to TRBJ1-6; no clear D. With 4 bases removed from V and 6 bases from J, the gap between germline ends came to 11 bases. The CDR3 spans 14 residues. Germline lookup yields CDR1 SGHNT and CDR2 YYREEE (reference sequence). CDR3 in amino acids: CASSPGEGNSPLHF. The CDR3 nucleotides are TGTGCCAGCAGCCCTGGGGAGGGTAATTCACCCCTCCACTTT.

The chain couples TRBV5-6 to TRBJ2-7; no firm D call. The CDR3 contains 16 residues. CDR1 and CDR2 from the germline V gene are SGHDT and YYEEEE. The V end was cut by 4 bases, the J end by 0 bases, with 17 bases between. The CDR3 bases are TGTGCCAGCAGCAATGATCCCACTGCTAGCTCCTACGAGCAGTACTTC. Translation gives CASSNDPTASSYEQYF.

This CDR3 reads CASSLRDGRAYNEQFF. Here the CDR3 DNA reads TGTGCCAGCAGCTTAAGGGACGGGAGAGCCTACAATGAGCAGTTCTTC. This chain uses TRBV11-2 with TRBJ2-1; weak D call: TRBD2 (6 bases). V lost 2 bases to trimming and J lost 2 bases, with 13 bases between them. Germline values: CDR1 SGHAT, CDR2 FQNNGV. The CDR3 is 16 amino acids. The complete variable domain, with remaining parts taken from reference TRBV11-2 and TRBJ2-1, reads EAGVAQSPRYKIIEKRQSVAFWCNPISGHATLYWYQQILGQGPKLLIQFQNNGVVDDSQLPKDRFSAERLKGVDSTLKIQPAKLEDSAVYLCASSLRDGRAYNEQFFGPGTRLTVL.

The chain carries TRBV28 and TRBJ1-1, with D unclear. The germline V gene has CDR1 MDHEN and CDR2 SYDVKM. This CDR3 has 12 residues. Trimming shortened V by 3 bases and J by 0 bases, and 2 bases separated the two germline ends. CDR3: CASSFMNTEAFF. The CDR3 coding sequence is TGTGCCAGCAGTTTTATGAACACTGAAGCTTTCTTT.

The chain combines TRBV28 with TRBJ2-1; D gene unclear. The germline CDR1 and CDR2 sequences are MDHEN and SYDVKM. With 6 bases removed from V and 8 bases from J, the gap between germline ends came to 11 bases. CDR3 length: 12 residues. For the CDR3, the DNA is TGTGCCAGCAGCCTTCTGAGCTATGAGCAGTTCTTC. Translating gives CASSLLSYEQFF.

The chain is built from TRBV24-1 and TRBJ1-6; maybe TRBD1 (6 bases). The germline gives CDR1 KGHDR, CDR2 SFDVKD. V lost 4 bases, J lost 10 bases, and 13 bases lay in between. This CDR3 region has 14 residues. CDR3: CATSEGWGHSPLHF. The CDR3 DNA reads TGTGCCACCAGTGAGGGATGGGGGCACTCACCCCTCCACTTT.

The CDR3 loop is CASSVSRGSYNEQFF. The CDR3 DNA sequence: TGTGCCAGCAGTGTATCTAGGGGTTCCTACAATGAGCAGTTCTTC. This chain uses TRBV2 with TRBJ2-1; TRBD1 is a possible D gene (5 bases). Trimming took 4 bases from V and 1 from J, leaving 11 bases between them. CDR3 length equals 15 residues. Germline V gene lookup returns CDR1 SNHLY and CDR2 FYNNEI.

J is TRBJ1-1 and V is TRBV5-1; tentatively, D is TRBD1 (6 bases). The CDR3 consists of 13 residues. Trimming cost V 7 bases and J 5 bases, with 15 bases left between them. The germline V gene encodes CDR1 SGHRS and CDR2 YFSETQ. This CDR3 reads CASYDTRGTEAFF. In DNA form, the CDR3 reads TGCGCCAGCTACGACACCAGGGGTACTGAAGCTTTCTTT.

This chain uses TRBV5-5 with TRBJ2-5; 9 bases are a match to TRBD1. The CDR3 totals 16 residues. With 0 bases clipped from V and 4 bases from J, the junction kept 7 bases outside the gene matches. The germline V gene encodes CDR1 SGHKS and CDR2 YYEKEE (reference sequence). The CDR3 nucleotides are TGTGCCAGCAGCTTGGAAGACAGGGGGATAGGAGAGACCCAGTACTTC. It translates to CASSLEDRGIGETQYF.

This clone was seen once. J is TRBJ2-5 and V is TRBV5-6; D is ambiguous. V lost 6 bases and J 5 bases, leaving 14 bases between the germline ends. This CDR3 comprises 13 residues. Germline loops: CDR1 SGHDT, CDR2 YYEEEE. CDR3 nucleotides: TGTGCCAGCACCAAGCAAACTCGTGAGACCCAGTACTTC. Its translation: CASTKQTRETQYF.

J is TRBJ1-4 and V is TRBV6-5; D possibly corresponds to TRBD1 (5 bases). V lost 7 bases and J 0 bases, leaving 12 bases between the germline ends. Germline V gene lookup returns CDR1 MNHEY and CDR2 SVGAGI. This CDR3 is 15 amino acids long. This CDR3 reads CASTRSTATNEKLFF. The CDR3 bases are TGTGCCAGCACCCGTTCGACAGCAACTAATGAAAAACTGTTTTTT.

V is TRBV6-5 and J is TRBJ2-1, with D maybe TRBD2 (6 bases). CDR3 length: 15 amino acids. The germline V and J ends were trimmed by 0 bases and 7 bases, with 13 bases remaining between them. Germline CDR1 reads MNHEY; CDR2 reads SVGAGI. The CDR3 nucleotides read TGTGCCAGCAGTTACTCTTCGGAGGGGTTTAATGAGCAGTTCTTC. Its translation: CASSYSSEGFNEQFF.

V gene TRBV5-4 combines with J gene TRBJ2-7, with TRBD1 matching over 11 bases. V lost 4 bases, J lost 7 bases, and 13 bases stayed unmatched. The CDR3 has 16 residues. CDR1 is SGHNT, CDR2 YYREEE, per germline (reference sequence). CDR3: CASSRKLGTGGREQYF. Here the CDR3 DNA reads TGTGCCAGCAGCCGAAAATTAGGGACAGGGGGGAGGGAGCAGTACTTC.

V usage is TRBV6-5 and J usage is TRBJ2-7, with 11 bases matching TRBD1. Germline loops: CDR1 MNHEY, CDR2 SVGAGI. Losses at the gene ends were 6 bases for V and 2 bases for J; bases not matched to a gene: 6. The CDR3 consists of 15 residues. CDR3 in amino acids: CASSRDRGGPYEQYF. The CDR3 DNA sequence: TGTGCCAGCAGCCGGGACAGGGGGGGCCCCTACGAGCAGTACTTC.

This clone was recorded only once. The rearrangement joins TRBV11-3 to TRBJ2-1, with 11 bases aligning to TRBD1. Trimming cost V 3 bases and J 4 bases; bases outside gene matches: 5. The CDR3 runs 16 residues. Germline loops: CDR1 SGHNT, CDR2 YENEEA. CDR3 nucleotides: TGTGCCAGCAGCTTTGCCGGGACAGGGGGGTACAATGAGCAGTTCTTC. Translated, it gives CASSFAGTGGYNEQFF.

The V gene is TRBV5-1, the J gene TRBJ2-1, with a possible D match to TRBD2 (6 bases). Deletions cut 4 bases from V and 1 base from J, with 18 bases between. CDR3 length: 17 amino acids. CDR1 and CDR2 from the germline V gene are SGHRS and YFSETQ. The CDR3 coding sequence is TGCGCCAGCAGCCCTTTGGCGGGATCTTATTCCTACAATGAGCAGTTCTTC. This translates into CASSPLAGSYSYNEQFF.

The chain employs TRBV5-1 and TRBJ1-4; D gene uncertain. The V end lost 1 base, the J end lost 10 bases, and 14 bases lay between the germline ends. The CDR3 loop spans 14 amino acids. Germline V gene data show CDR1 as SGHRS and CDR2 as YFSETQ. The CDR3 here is CASSLSEARTKLFF. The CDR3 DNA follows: TGCGCCAGCAGCTTGTCGGAGGCGCGAACAAAACTGTTTTTT.

The CDR3 DNA is TGTGCCAGCAGTCCTTTAAACACCGGGGAGCTGTTTTTT. This gives the protein CASSPLNTGELFF. V gene TRBV27 combines with J gene TRBJ2-2, with D hard to call. Germline V gives CDR1 MNHEY, CDR2 SMNVEV (reference sequence). The length of the CDR3 is 13 residues. V lost 5 bases, J lost 2 bases, and 6 bases lay in between.

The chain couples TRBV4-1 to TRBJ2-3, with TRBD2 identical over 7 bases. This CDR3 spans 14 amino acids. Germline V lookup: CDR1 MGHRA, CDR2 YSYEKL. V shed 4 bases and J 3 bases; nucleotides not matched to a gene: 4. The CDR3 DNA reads TGCGCCAGCAGCCTTACTAGCGAGACAGATACGCAGTATTTT. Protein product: CASSLTSETDTQYF.

CDR3 in amino acids: CASRLPGTGNNEQFF. The CDR3 nucleotides read TGTGCCAGCAGACTCCCCGGGACAGGGAACAATGAGCAGTTCTTC. This chain uses TRBV28 with TRBJ2-1, with 9 bases that match TRBD1. The CDR3 spans 15 residues. Germline CDR1 MDHEN, CDR2 SYDVKM. The V and J ends lost 6 bases and 5 bases, in that order; junction bases with no gene match: 8. The whole variable domain, remainder taken from reference TRBV28 and TRBJ2-1, is DVKVTQSSRYLVKRTGEKVFLECVQDMDHENMFWYRQDPGLGLRLIYFSYDVKMKEKGDIPEGYSVSREKKERFSLILESASTNQTSMYLCASRLPGTGNNEQFFGPGTRLTVL.

The CDR3 here is CATSDWTAGSTDTQYF. The CDR3 bases are TGTGCCACCAGTGATTGGACAGCCGGTAGCACAGATACGCAGTATTTT. This chain links TRBV24-1 with TRBJ2-3; the D gene is possibly TRBD1 (6 bases). V was cut by 2 bases and J by 0 bases, with 11 bases left in between. Germline V gene sequence: CDR1 KGHDR, CDR2 SFDVKD. The CDR3 contains 16 residues.

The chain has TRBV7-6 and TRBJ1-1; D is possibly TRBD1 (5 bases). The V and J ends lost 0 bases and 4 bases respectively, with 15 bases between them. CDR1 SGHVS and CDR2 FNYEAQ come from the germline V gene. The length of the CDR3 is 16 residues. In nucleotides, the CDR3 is TGTGCCAGCAGCTTAGCAAGGGCCGGGGGGGTCACTGAAGCTTTCTTT. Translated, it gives CASSLARAGGVTEAFF. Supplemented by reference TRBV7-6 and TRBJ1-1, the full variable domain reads GAGVSQSPRYKVTKRGQDVALRCDPISGHVSLYWYRQALGQGPEFLTYFNYEAQQDKSGLPNDRFSAERPEGSISTLTIQRTEQRDSAMYRCASSLARAGGVTEAFFGQGTRLTVV.

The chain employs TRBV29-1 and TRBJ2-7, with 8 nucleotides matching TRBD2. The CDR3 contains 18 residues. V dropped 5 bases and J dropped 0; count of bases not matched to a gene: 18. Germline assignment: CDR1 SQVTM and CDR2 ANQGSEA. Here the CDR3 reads CSVSYSVELADFSYEQYF. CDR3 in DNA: TGCAGCGTTTCATACTCAGTAGAACTAGCGGATTTCTCCTACGAGCAGTACTTC.

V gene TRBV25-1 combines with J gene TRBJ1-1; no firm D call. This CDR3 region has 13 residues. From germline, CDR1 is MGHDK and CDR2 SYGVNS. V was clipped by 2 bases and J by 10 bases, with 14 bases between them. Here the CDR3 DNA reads TGTGCCAGCAGTGAAGGAGATGCCCTGACAGCTTTCTTT. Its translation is CASSEGDALTAFF.

DNA of the CDR3: TGTGCCAGCAGTCTAGGACTAGCGGGGGGCCAGTACTTC. Residues: CASSLGLAGGQYF. This chain uses TRBV12-3 or TRBV12-4 with TRBJ2-7; TRBD2 matches at 14 bases. Trimming cost V 5 bases and J 10 bases; bases outside gene matches: 4. This CDR3 has 13 amino acids.

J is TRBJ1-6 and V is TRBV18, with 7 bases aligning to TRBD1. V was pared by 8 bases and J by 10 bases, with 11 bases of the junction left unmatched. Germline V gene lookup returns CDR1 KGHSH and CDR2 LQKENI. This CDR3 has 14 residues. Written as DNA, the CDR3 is TGTGCCAGCACCGACAGGGCTATAGGATCACCCCTCCACTTT. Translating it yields CASTDRAIGSPLHF.

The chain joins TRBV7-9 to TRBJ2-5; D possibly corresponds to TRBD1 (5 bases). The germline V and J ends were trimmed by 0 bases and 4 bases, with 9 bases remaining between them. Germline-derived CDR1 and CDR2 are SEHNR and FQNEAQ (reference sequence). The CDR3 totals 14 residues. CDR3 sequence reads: CASSLALGVETQYF. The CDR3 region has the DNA TGTGCCAGCAGCTTAGCTCTAGGGGTAGAGACCCAGTACTTC.

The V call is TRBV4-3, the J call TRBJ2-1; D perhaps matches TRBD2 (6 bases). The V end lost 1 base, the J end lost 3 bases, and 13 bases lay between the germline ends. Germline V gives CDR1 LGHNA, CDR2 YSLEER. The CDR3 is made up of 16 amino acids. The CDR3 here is CASSQVLGAGYNEQFF. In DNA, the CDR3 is TGCGCCAGCAGCCAAGTCTTGGGAGCGGGCTACAATGAGCAGTTCTTC.